The 4 T cell receptor beta chains in this list originate from one sample, sequenced in a study of blood T cells in healthy people across ages. The second PCR ran roughly 6 to 12 cycles with a sample-barcoded 5' primer and J-beta primers. In TCRdb, the 5' RACE reads were re-called with MiXCR into one record per CDR3 protein. This sample has approximately 690,000 distinct CDR3 sequences; under 70% occur once, and the top ten carry 30% to 40%. Sequenced sample: blood. The receptors here all came from a man aged 55 to 70 in good health.

The V call is TRBV11-2, the J call TRBJ2-3, with 8 bases identical to TRBD2. CDR1 and CDR2 from the germline V gene are SGHAT and FQNNGV. The CDR3 has 15 amino acids. The V and J ends lost 3 bases and 1 base, in that order; junction bases with no gene match: 3. The CDR3 DNA reads as TGTGCCAGCAGCTTCACGGGGGGGCGCACAGATACGCAGTATTTT. Translated, it gives CASSFTGGRTDTQYF.

This chain links TRBV6-5 with TRBJ1-2; D possibly corresponds to TRBD1 (6 bases). The CDR3 length is 15 residues. V was cut by 0 bases and J by 6 bases, with 14 bases left in between. From germline, CDR1 is MNHEY and CDR2 SVGAGI. The CDR3 bases are TGTGCCAGCAGTTACTCGAGGCAGGGGACAAATGGCTACACCTTC. Translated: CASSYSRQGTNGYTF.

A few counts support this clonotype. The CDR3 DNA sequence: TGTGCCAGCAGCCAACATTCCCCCCTACAAGAGACCCAGTACTTC. Amino acids: CASSQHSPLQETQYF. The chain uses TRBV6-6 and TRBJ2-5; no clear D gene. Germline V gene lookup returns CDR1 MNHNY and CDR2 SVGAGI (reference sequence). This CDR3 is 15 amino acids long. The ends were cut back, 6 bases at V and 2 bases at J, with 16 bases in the middle.

The CDR3, as DNA: TGTGCCAGCAGCTCGTTTGGCACAGGTCTAGGCTATGGCTACACCTTC. This codes for CASSSFGTGLGYGYTF. The V gene is TRBV5-8, the J gene TRBJ1-2, with D perhaps TRBD1 (5 bases). Per the germline V gene, CDR1 is SGHTS and CDR2 is YDEGEE. V was pared by 3 bases and J by 4 bases, with 19 bases between. The CDR3 has 16 amino acids. The full variable domain, with the rest looked up from reference TRBV5-8 and TRBJ1-2, is EAGVTQSPTHLIKTRGQQATLRCSPISGHTSVYWYQQALGLGLQFLLWYDEGEERNRGNFPPRFSGRQFPNYSSELNVNALELEDSALYLCASSSFGTGLGYGYTFGSGTRLTVV.